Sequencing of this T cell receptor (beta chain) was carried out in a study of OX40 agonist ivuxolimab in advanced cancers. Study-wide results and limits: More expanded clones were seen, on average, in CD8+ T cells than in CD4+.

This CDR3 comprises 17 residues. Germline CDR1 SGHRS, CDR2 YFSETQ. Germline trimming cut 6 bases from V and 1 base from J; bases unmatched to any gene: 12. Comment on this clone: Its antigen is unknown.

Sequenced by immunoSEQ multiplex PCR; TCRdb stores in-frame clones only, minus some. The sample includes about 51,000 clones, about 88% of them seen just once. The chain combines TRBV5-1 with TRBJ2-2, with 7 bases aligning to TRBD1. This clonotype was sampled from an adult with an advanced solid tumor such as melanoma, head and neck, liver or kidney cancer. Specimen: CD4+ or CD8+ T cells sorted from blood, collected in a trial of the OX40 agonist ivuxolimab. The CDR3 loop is CASTPGPHRGNTGELFF. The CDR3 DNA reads TGCGCCAGCACCCCCGGCCCTCACAGGGGGAACACCGGGGAGCTGTTTTTT.